The 30 T cell receptor beta chains below come from one sample, sequenced in a study of blood T cell repertoires in COVID-19. TCRdb's table, derived via immunoSEQ multiplex PCR, lists solely in-frame clones and lacks some. Altogether about 250,000 clones are present, about four fifths being singletons, with the ten largest covering roughly 9.8%. Input material: peripheral blood. The receptors were gathered from a man at least 80 years old with acute or convalescent COVID-19.

The rearrangement joins TRBV7-9 to TRBJ2-1; TRBD2 matches at 9 bases. V lost 5 bases and J lost 7; bases outside the gene matches: 9. Germline values: CDR1 SEHNR, CDR2 FQNEAQ (reference sequence). The CDR3 loop spans 15 amino acids. Written as DNA, the CDR3 is TGTGCCAGCAGCGTGGTGTTAGCGGGAGTAAATGAGCAGTTCTTC. Protein: CASSVVLAGVNEQFF.

The chain joins TRBV6-5 to TRBJ2-1; TRBD1 might be the D (6 bases). This CDR3 is built from 13 residues. V was trimmed by 6 bases and J by 7 bases, leaving 13 bases between them. In germline, CDR1 is MNHEY, CDR2 SVGAGI. DNA for the CDR3: TGTGCCAGCAGCCTCAGGGGTGAAAATGAGCAGTTCTTC. It translates to CASSLRGENEQFF.

The count of this clone is one. J is TRBJ1-1 and V is TRBV28; maybe TRBD1 (6 bases). CDR1 is MDHEN and CDR2 is SYDVKM in the germline V gene. V lost 4 bases to trimming and J lost 4 bases, with 16 bases between them. The CDR3 has 15 amino acids. This chain's CDR3 is CASSSPGQPITEAFF. DNA of the CDR3: TGTGCCAGCAGTTCACCGGGACAACCTATCACTGAAGCTTTCTTT.

This chain connects TRBV5-1 to TRBJ1-2, with 8 bases identical to TRBD1. V lost 4 bases to trimming and J lost 5 bases; unmatched junction nucleotides: 7. The germline V gene has CDR1 SGHRS and CDR2 YFSETQ. The CDR3 extends over 14 amino acids. The CDR3 spells CASSMQGAGYGYTF. In DNA, the CDR3 is TGCGCCAGCAGCATGCAGGGGGCGGGATATGGCTACACCTTC.

J is TRBJ1-2 and V is TRBV24-1; D not certain. Germline lookup yields CDR1 KGHDR and CDR2 SFDVKD. Trimming removed 11 bases at V and 3 bases at J, with 12 bases between. The CDR3 totals 12 residues. The CDR3 region has the DNA TGTGCCATCGGTAAGGGAGACTATGGCTACACCTTC. Amino acid sequence: CAIGKGDYGYTF.

The rearrangement links TRBV19 to TRBJ2-6; tentative D call: TRBD1 (6 bases). There are 16 residues in the CDR3. V shed 1 base and J shed 2 bases, with 9 bases lying between them. Germline V CDR1 and CDR2: LNHDA, SQIVND (reference sequence). The CDR3 bases are TGTGCCAGTAGTATAGGATCAGGGGCTGGGGCCAACGTCCTGACTTTC. Translated, it gives CASSIGSGAGANVLTF.

This clone was recorded a few times. This sequence joins TRBV6-5 and TRBJ1-1, with D possibly matching TRBD1 (5 bases). The germline gives CDR1 MNHEY, CDR2 SVGAGI. This CDR3 has 13 amino acids. The V end was cut by 5 bases, the J end by 5 bases, with 12 bases between. The CDR3 sequence: CASSNFGGTEAFF. In DNA, the CDR3 is TGTGCCAGCAGTAATTTTGGGGGGACTGAAGCTTTCTTT.

V is TRBV10-3 and J is TRBJ2-7, with 9 bases lining up with TRBD1. The CDR3 spans 16 residues. CDR1 is ENHRY, CDR2 SYGVKD, per germline. The J segment lost 6 bases and the V segment lost 2 bases, leaving 11 bases of the junction unmatched. The CDR3 DNA follows: TGTGCCATCAGTGAGGGCCGGACAGGGGCCCCCTCCGAGCAGTACTTC. It is translated as CAISEGRTGAPSEQYF.

This chain joins TRBV19 and TRBJ2-3; no reliable D call. V was clipped by 3 bases and J by 4 bases, with 8 bases between them. This CDR3 is built from 13 residues. The germline V gene encodes CDR1 LNHDA and CDR2 SQIVND (reference sequence). CDR3 nucleotide sequence: TGTGCCAGTAGTATTAGTTTTGCAGATACGCAGTATTTT. As protein: CASSISFADTQYF.

The rearrangement links TRBV18 to TRBJ2-5; tentative D call: TRBD1 (6 bases). This CDR3 region has 14 residues. V was clipped by 0 bases and J by 3 bases, with 8 bases between them. Germline V gene sequence: CDR1 KGHSH, CDR2 LQKENI. CDR3 DNA: TGTGCCAGCTCACCACCGGACAGAAAAGAGACCCAGTACTTC. As protein: CASSPPDRKETQYF.

The CDR3 spells CASSMGGYNSPLHF. The CDR3 nucleotides are TGTGCCAGTAGTATGGGGGGTTATAATTCACCCCTCCACTTT. The chain is built from TRBV19 and TRBJ1-6; D may be TRBD1 (5 bases). The germline CDR1 and CDR2 sequences are LNHDA and SQIVND (reference sequence). The germline V and J ends were trimmed by 3 bases and 4 bases, with 7 bases remaining between them. The CDR3 has 14 residues.

J is TRBJ1-3 and V is TRBV3-1 (or the pseudogene TRBV3-2), with 7 bases lining up with TRBD1. J was trimmed by 1 base and V by 6 bases; bases with no gene match: 6. Germline V gives CDR1 LGHDT, CDR2 YNNKEL (reference sequence). The CDR3 totals 15 residues. The CDR3 bases are TGTGCCAGCAGTCTTACGACAGGGTCTGGAAACACCATATATTTT. It yields the protein CASSLTTGSGNTIYF.

V gene TRBV10-1 combines with J gene TRBJ2-3; 15 positions match TRBD2. Germline V gene lookup returns CDR1 WNHNN and CDR2 SYGVQD (reference sequence). The CDR3 contains 17 residues. Germline trimming cut 6 bases from V and 7 bases from J; bases unmatched to any gene: 11. CDR3 amino acids: CASSNGLAGGAQNTQYF. CDR3 nucleotides: TGCGCCAGCAGCAACGGACTAGCGGGGGGGGCCCAAAATACGCAGTATTTT.

This chain joins TRBV24-1 and TRBJ1-2, with 8 bases that match TRBD1. V lost 2 bases to trimming and J lost 8 bases; unmatched junction nucleotides: 6. Germline loops: CDR1 KGHDR, CDR2 SFDVKD. The CDR3 contains 14 residues. The DNA for the CDR3 is TGTGCCACCAGTGATTCGGGACAGGTCCGCGGCTACACCTTC. The encoded protein is CATSDSGQVRGYTF.

The chain carries TRBV27 and TRBJ1-1; TRBD1 agrees at 10 bases. The CDR3 contains 16 residues. Germline V gene data show CDR1 as MNHEY and CDR2 as SMNVEV (reference sequence). Trimming took 6 bases from V and 6 from J; bases not matched to a gene: 13. CDR3 bases: TGTGCCAGCAGGCCTCGGACAGGGGGTACTGTGGCTGAAGCTTTCTTT. Translated: CASRPRTGGTVAEAFF.

The chain couples TRBV5-6 to TRBJ1-6; 7 bases are a match to TRBD1. Germline V gene sequence: CDR1 SGHDT, CDR2 YYEEEE. This CDR3 has 16 residues. Trimming removed 3 bases from V and 5 bases from J; junction bases left unmatched: 8. Written as DNA, the CDR3 is TGTGCCAGCAGCTACCTGACAGGGATGGATAATTCACCCCTCCACTTT. Translating gives CASSYLTGMDNSPLHF.

The chain has TRBV5-1 and TRBJ2-7, with TRBD2 identical over 13 bases. The CDR3 sequence is 15 residues long. Germline V lookup: CDR1 SGHRS, CDR2 YFSETQ. V was pared by 4 bases and J by 4 bases, with 5 bases of the junction left unmatched. The CDR3 sequence: CASSPWTSGSYEQYF. CDR3 coding DNA: TGCGCCAGCAGCCCGTGGACTAGCGGGAGTTACGAGCAGTACTTC.

The chain uses TRBV7-9 and TRBJ1-2, with 12 bases lining up with TRBD1. Germline lookup yields CDR1 SEHNR and CDR2 FQNEAQ (reference sequence). J lost 6 bases, V lost 1 base, and 9 bases had no gene match. CDR3 length: 17 amino acids. The CDR3 protein is CASSLVGTGGRKNGYTF. Written as DNA, the CDR3 is TGTGCCAGCAGCTTAGTTGGGACAGGGGGCCGTAAGAATGGCTACACCTTC.

The V gene is TRBV5-1, the J gene TRBJ1-2; 9 bases fit TRBD1. The CDR3 length is 13 residues. After removal of 5 bases from V and 5 bases from J, the junction contained 4 bases not matched to a gene. The germline CDR1 and CDR2 sequences are SGHRS and YFSETQ. CDR3 bases: TGCGCCAGCAGACCGACAGGGGGGTATGGCTACACCTTC. Its translation: CASRPTGGYGYTF.

This chain connects TRBV19 to TRBJ1-4; TRBD1 agrees at 7 bases. The CDR3 totals 17 residues. Trimming took 5 bases from V and 0 from J; bases not matched to a gene: 9. Germline lookup yields CDR1 LNHDA and CDR2 SQIVND (reference sequence). In nucleotides, the CDR3 is TGTGCCAGTAGTCCCCCGGACCAGGGGGCAACTAATGAAAAACTGTTTTTT. This codes for CASSPPDQGATNEKLFF.

This clone has only one observation. V gene TRBV6-5 combines with J gene TRBJ2-7; 7 nucleotides align to TRBD2. This CDR3 has 13 amino acids. The junction had 8 bases not matched to a gene; V was cut back by 5 bases and J by 7 bases. Germline CDR1 MNHEY, CDR2 SVGAGI. CDR3 sequence (DNA): TGTGCCAGCAGTCTGGTGAGGGGAGGGGAGCAGTACTTC. Translated, it gives CASSLVRGGEQYF.

The V call is TRBV30, the J call TRBJ1-1; a weak D match, TRBD1 (5 bases). The CDR3 is 14 residues long. Trimming cost V 0 bases and J 5 bases, with 13 bases left between them. Per the germline V gene, CDR1 is GTSNPN and CDR2 is SVGIG (reference sequence). The CDR3 here is CAWSVLGGNTEAFF. CDR3 bases: TGTGCCTGGAGTGTACTGGGGGGAAATACTGAAGCTTTCTTT.

The J gene is TRBJ1-2, the V gene TRBV6-5; 8 bases match TRBD1. Trimming cost V 10 bases and J 4 bases; bases outside gene matches: 8. The CDR3 totals 13 residues. The germline CDR1 and CDR2 sequences are MNHEY and SVGAGI. The CDR3 sequence: CATQDRVLYGYTF. The CDR3 region has the DNA TGTGCCACCCAGGACAGGGTTCTCTATGGCTACACCTTC.

The V gene is TRBV5-1, the J gene TRBJ2-3; 10 bases fit TRBD1. The CDR3 totals 16 residues. The V and J ends lost 5 bases and 0 bases, in that order; junction bases with no gene match: 6. Per the germline V gene, CDR1 is SGHRS and CDR2 is YFSETQ. The CDR3 reads CASSPTGGLSTDTQYF. CDR3 in DNA: TGCGCCAGCAGTCCGACAGGGGGCTTGAGCACAGATACGCAGTATTTT.

This chain uses TRBV18 with TRBJ1-2; 12 nucleotides agree with TRBD1. Germline V gene data show CDR1 as KGHSH and CDR2 as LQKENI. V dropped 0 bases and J dropped 8; count of bases not matched to a gene: 4. CDR3 length equals 15 residues. In DNA, the CDR3 is TGTGCCAGCTCACCACCGGGACAGGGGGCTGGCGGCTACACCTTC. It encodes CASSPPGQGAGGYTF.

The CDR3 sequence: CAWIQGQGVGGYTF. CDR3 DNA sequence: TGTGCCTGGATACAGGGCCAGGGAGTAGGCGGCTACACCTTC. This chain uses TRBV30 with TRBJ1-2; TRBD1 is a possible D gene (6 bases). V was shortened by 4 bases and J by 8 bases, with 20 bases between the two germline ends. This CDR3 comprises 14 residues. From germline, CDR1 is GTSNPN and CDR2 SVGIG (reference sequence).

Concerning this clone itself: Other DNA variants within this sample encode the same CDR3. This chain links TRBV6-5 with TRBJ1-1; 8 bases fit TRBD1. Trimming took 0 bases from V and 4 from J; bases not matched to a gene: 4. CDR3 length equals 15 residues. The germline V gene encodes CDR1 MNHEY and CDR2 SVGAGI. The CDR3 DNA follows: TGTGCCAGCAGTTACTCGAGAACAGGGGGCACTGAAGCTTTCTTT. Protein: CASSYSRTGGTEAFF.

The rearrangement uses TRBV18 and TRBJ1-6; 11 bases line up with TRBD1. The CDR3 covers 15 residues. The V and J ends lost 3 bases and 7 bases, in that order; junction bases with no gene match: 2. From germline, CDR1 is KGHSH and CDR2 LQKENI. CDR3 residues: CASSPGTGGNSPLHF. The CDR3 DNA sequence: TGTGCCAGCTCACCCGGGACAGGGGGAAATTCACCCCTCCACTTT. Full variable domain (missing parts from reference TRBV18 and TRBJ1-6): NAGVMQNPRHLVRRRGQEARLRCSPMKGHSHVYWYRQLPEEGLKFMVYLQKENIIDESGMPKERFSAEFPKEGPSILRIQQVVRGDSAAYFCASSPGTGGNSPLHFGNGTRLTVT.

The J gene is TRBJ2-2, the V gene TRBV6-5; D is unclear. Germline V lookup: CDR1 MNHEY, CDR2 SVGAGI. The V end lost 8 bases, the J end lost 0 bases, and 7 bases lay between the germline ends. The CDR3 consists of 13 residues. DNA of the CDR3: TGTGCCAGCCAGATTACGAACACCGGGGAGCTGTTTTTT. As protein: CASQITNTGELFF.

CDR3 protein: CAISVLEDYEQYF. Here the CDR3 DNA reads TGTGCCATCAGTGTTTTAGAGGACTACGAGCAGTACTTC. The V gene is TRBV10-3, the J gene TRBJ2-7; D gene ambiguous. Trimming took off 4 bases at V and 3 bases at J, with 10 bases between the two ends. Germline assignment: CDR1 ENHRY and CDR2 SYGVKD. CDR3 length equals 13 residues.